The next 5 T cell receptor beta chains were all read from a single sample in a study of blood T cell repertoires in COVID-19. The repertoire was sequenced with immunoSEQ multiplex PCR; TCRdb's copy has only in-frame clones and lacks some. Altogether 150,000 to 200,000 clones are present, 70% to 90% being singletons, with the ten largest covering under 3.5%. Sequenced: peripheral blood. These receptor sequences come from a man aged 55 to 70 with acute or convalescent COVID-19.

The chain joins TRBV9 to TRBJ2-1; 10 bases align to TRBD2. The CDR3 covers 15 residues. V was clipped by 0 bases and J by 8 bases; unmatched bases: 5. The germline V gene encodes CDR1 SGDLS and CDR2 YYNGEE. The DNA of the CDR3 is TGTGCCAGCAGCGTAGGAGTAGCGGGAGGCTATGAGCAGTTCTTC. It translates to CASSVGVAGGYEQFF.

This chain connects TRBV5-1 to TRBJ2-1; 8 bases are shared with TRBD2. The CDR3 contains 16 residues. Germline V gene lookup returns CDR1 SGHRS and CDR2 YFSETQ. The V gene end was trimmed by 1 base and the J gene end by 8 bases; junction bases not matched to a gene: 11. The CDR3 region has the DNA TGCGCCAGCAGCTTGTTTCCGGGAGGGCCGGTCTATGAGCAGTTCTTC. Encoded protein: CASSLFPGGPVYEQFF.

The chain has TRBV6-1 and TRBJ2-1; TRBD2 aligns across 11 bases. The germline V gene encodes CDR1 MNHNS and CDR2 SASEGT. Trimming at V came to 4 bases and at J to 1 base, leaving 0 bases not matched to a gene. The CDR3 runs 15 residues. This CDR3 is CASSVAGGSYNEQFF. CDR3 nucleotides: TGTGCCAGCAGTGTAGCGGGAGGGTCCTACAATGAGCAGTTCTTC.

V gene TRBV10-3 combines with J gene TRBJ2-7, with 9 positions matching TRBD1. The CDR3 covers 14 residues. J lost 4 bases, V lost 4 bases, and 5 bases had no gene match. Germline V CDR1 and CDR2: ENHRY, SYGVKD. The CDR3 region has the DNA TGTGCCATCAGTGCCGGGACAGGGACTTACGAGCAGTACTTC. It specifies CAISAGTGTYEQYF.

This rearrangement joins TRBV7-9 to TRBJ2-2; 8 positions match TRBD1. CDR1 and CDR2 (germline): SEHNR, FQNEAQ (reference sequence). This CDR3 is built from 16 residues. J lost 1 base, V lost 3 bases, and 4 bases had no gene match. The CDR3 sequence is CASSLGGQENTGELFF. CDR3 nucleotide sequence: TGTGCCAGCAGCTTGGGGGGACAGGAGAACACCGGGGAGCTGTTTTTT.